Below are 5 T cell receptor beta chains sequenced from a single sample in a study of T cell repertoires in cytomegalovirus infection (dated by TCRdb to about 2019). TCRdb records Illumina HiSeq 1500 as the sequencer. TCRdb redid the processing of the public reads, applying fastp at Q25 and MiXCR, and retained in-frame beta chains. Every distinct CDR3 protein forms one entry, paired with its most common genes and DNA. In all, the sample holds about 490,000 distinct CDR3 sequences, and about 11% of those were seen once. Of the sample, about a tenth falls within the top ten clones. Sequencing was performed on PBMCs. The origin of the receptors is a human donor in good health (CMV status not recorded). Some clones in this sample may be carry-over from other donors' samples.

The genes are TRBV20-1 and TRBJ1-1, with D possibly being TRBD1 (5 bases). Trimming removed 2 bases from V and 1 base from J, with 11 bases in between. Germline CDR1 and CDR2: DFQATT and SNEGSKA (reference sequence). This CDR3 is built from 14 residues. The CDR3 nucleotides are TGCAGTGCTAGAAGGGGTCGGGAGAACACTGAAGCTTTCTTT. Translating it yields CSARRGRENTEAFF.

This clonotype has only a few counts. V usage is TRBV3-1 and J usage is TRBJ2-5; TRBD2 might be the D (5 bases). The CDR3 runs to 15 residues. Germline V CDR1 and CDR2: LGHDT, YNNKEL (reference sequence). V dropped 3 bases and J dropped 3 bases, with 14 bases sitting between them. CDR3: CASSQPTRREETQYF. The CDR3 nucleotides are TGTGCCAGCAGCCAGCCCACTAGACGAGAAGAGACCCAGTACTTC.

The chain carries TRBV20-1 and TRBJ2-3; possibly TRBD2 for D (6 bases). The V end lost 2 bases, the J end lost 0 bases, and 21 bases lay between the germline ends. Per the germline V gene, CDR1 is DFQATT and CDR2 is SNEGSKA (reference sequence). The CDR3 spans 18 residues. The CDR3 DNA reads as TGCAGTGCTAGATGGGGAGGAAATAAACTCCCTAGCACAGATACGCAGTATTTT. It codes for CSARWGGNKLPSTDTQYF.

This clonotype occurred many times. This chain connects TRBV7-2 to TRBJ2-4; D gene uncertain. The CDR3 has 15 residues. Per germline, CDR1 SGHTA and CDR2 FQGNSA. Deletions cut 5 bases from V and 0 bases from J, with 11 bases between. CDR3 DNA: TGTGCCAGCAGCCAGCCCATGCTAGCCAAAAACATTCAGTACTTC. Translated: CASSQPMLAKNIQYF.

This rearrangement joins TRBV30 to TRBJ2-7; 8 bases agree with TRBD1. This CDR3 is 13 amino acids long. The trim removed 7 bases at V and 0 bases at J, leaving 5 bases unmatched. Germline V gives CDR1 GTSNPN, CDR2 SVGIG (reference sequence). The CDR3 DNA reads TGTGCCTTCACAGGGGGTCACTCCTACGAGCAGTACTTC. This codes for CAFTGGHSYEQYF. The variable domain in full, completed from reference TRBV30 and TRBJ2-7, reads SQTIHQWPATLVQPVGSPLSLECTVEGTSNPNLYWYRQAAGRGLQLLFYSVGIGQISSEVPQNLSASRPQDRQFILSSKKLLLSDSGFYLCAFTGGHSYEQYFGPGTRLTVT.